This T cell receptor (beta chain) comes out of a study of shared clonotypes between healthy human individuals. For the study at large: Per-donor plates numbered three CD4 naive, three CD4 memory, two CD8 naive and one CD8 memory. Study-level results: The authors expected sequencing depth to affect clonotype sharing among donors.

With regard to this clone: Its target is not known.

Nashville, Tennessee was home to all donors, who were Caucasian adults. Here immunoSEQ multiplex PCR was the method, and the copy in TCRdb shows in-frame clones only, minus some. Here the sample spans roughly 1.4 million clones, 98% being singletons. Sequencing used naive CD4+ T cells sorted from blood. As for subset: CD45RA+ positively selected. The receptor was derived from a man younger than 45 in good health.

The CDR3 here is CASSSQPGQGYEQYF. The CDR3 DNA reads TGTGCCAGCAGCTCACAACCGGGACAGGGGTACGAGCAGTACTTC. The V gene is TRBV7-9, the J gene TRBJ2-7; 10 nucleotides match TRBD1. The CDR3 extends over 15 amino acids. From germline, CDR1 is SEHNR and CDR2 FQNEAQ (reference sequence). V lost 4 bases to trimming and J lost 4 bases; unmatched junction nucleotides: 7.